The sample holds many counts of the clone carrying this T cell receptor beta chain. The antigen remains undetermined. Noted time point: newly diagnosed GD, antithyroid drugs for less than 3 months. Making the TCR library involved RNA that had been extracted from PBMCs. There are 18 residues in the CDR3. V gave up 1 base and J gave up 1 base; unmatched junction bases: 7. Per the germline V gene, CDR1 is SGHRS and CDR2 is YFSETQ. Relying on iRepertoire HTBI primers and Arm-PCR of CDR3 regions, the team built TCR beta libraries. TCRdb redid the calling of the multiplex PCR reads with MiXCR, one entry per CDR3 protein. The sample consists of around 400,000 distinct CDR3 sequences, roughly a sixth of them appearing once. These data are taken from a study of regulatory T cells in long-lasting Graves disease. Study at large: Graves' patients diagnosed newly had used antithyroid drugs under 3 months.

Regarding the study as a whole: Peripheral blood alone, not thyroid tissue, underwent study.

The chain joins TRBV5-1 to TRBJ2-2; TRBD2 agrees at 10 bases. Sequenced material: peripheral blood mononuclear cells (PBMCs), taken at new diagnosis, from a patient treated with antithyroid drugs. The sequence was obtained from a female donor with Graves disease. The DNA for the CDR3 is TGCGCCAGCAGCTTGAAGGCTAGCGGGGGAATGAACACCGGGGAGCTGTTTTTT. Translating gives CASSLKASGGMNTGELFF.